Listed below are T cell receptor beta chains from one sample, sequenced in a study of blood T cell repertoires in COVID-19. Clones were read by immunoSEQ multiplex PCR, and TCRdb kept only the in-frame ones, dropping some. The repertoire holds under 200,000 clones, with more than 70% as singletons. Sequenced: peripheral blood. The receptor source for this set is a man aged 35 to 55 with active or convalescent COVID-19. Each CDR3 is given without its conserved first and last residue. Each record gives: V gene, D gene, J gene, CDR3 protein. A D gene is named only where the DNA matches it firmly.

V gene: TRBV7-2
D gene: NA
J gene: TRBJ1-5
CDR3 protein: ASSLGGSPNQPQH

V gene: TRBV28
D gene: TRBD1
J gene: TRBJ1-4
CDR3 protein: ASSLTGGPTNEKLF

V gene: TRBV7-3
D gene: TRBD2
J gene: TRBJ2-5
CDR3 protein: ASSLIVLAGGLTQETQY

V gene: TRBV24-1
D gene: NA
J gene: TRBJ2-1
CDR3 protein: ATGQGGWEQF

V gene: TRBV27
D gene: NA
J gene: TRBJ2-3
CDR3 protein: ASSLDGSTDTQY

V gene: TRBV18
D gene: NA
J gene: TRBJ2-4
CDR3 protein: ASSPLLQGSENIQY

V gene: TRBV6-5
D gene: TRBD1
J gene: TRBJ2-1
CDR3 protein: ASSYRGTGWNEQF

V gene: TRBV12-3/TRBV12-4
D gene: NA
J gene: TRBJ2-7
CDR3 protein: ASSLGRQGQY

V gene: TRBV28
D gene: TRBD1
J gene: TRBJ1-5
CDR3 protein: ASSSYGQGGQPQH

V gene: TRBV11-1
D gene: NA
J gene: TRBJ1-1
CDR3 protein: ASSLVVDTEAF

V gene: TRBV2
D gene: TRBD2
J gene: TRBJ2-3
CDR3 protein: ASTDGGGRGRTDTQY

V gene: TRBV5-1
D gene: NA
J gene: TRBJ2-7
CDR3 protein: ASSIERSYEQY

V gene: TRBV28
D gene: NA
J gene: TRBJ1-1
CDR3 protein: ASSLRGSLGTEAF

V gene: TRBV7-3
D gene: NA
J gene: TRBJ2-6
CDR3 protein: ASSFLGGASGANVLT

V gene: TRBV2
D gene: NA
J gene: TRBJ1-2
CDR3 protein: ASSARGGADYGYT

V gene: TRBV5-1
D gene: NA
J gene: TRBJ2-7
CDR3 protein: ASSLNGAGSYEQY

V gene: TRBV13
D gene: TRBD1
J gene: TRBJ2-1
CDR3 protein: ASSLEYRGHENEQF

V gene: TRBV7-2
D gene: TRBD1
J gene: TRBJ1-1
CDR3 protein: ASSLDSGGLTEAF

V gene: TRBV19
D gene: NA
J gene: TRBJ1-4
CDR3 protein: ASSIQGVNEKLF

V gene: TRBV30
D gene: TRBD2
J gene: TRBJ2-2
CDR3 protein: AEGLAGAGGELF

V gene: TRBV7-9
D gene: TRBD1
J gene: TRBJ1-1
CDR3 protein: ASSLTGGEAF

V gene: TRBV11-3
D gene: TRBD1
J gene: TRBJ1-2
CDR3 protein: ASSFRDSLNYGYT

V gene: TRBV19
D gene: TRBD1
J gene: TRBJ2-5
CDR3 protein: ASSVAGTGGSLGGETQY

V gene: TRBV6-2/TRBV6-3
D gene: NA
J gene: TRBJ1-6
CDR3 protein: ASSTRQVRDSPLH

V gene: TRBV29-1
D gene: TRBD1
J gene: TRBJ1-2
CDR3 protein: SVGIGTGPYT

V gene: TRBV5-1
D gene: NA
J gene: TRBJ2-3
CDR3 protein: ASSFGGAQDTQY

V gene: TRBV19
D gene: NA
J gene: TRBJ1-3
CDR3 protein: ASRRQFFSGNTIY

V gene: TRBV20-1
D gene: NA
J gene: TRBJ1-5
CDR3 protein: SASGPPPQPQH

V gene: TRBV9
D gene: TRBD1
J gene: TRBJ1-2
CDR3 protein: ASNPGGQGRGYT

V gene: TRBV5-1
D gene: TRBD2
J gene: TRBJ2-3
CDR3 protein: ASSLTSGRTDTQY

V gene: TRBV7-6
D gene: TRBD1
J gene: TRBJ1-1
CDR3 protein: ASSLGTGVNTEAF

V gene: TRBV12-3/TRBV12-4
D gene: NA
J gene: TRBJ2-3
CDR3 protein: ASSPSGTQY

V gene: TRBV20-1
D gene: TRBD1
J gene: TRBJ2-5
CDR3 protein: SASVTGTGAAETQY

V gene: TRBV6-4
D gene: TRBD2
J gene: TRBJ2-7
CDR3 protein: ASRTQRGSYEQY

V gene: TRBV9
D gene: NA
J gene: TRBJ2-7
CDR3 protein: ASSWSQGSGDEQY

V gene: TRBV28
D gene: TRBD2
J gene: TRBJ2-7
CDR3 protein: ASSLRRGGGYYEQY

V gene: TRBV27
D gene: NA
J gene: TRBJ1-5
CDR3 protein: ASSPNTPGGSNQPQH

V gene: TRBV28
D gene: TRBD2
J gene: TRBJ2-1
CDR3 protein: ASSLSGTSRHEQF

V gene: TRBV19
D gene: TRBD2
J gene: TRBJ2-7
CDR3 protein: ASSIGASGGSSYEQY

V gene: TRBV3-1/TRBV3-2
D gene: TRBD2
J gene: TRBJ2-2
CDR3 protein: ASSPRGGRTGELF

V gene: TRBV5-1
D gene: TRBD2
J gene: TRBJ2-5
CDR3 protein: ASSFSGAQETQY

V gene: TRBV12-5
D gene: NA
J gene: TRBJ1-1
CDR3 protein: ASGSQENTEAF

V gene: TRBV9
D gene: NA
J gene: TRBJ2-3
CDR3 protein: ASSVVPTVLDTQY

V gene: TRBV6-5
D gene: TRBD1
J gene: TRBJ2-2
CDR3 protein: ASTMGQGAAGELF

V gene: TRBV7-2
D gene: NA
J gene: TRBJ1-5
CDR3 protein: ASSLSFDQPQH

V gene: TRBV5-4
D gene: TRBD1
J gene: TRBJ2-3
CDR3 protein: ASTPGQGLPMRGDTQY

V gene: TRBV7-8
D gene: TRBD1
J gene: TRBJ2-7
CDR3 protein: ASSLGPRQGGSYEQY

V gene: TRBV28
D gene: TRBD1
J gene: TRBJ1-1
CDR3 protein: ASTPGGAGSVF

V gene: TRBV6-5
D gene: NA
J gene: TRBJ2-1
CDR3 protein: ASSRQGDEQF